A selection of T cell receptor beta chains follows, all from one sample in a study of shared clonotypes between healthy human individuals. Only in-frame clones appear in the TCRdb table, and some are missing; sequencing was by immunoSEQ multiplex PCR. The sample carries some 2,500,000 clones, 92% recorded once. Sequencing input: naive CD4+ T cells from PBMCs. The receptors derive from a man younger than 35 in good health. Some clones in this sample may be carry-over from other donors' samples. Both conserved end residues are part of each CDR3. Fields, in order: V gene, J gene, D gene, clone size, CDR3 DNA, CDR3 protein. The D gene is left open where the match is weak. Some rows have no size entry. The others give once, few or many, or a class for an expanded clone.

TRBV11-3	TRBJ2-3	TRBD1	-	TGTGCCAGCAGCCCCGGGACAGGGGGCACAGATACGCAGTATTTT	CASSPGTGGTDTQYF
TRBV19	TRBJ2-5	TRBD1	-	TGTGCCAGTAGTATAGACCCGACAGGGGATGGAGAGACCCAGTACTTC	CASSIDPTGDGETQYF
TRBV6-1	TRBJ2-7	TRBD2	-	TGTGCCAGCAGTAGGACTAGGCCCTACGAGCAGTACTTC	CASSRTRPYEQYF
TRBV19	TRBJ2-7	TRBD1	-	TGTGCCAGTAGTATCGGACAGGGGCTGTGGTACGAGCAGTACTTC	CASSIGQGLWYEQYF
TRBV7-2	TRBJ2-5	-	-	TGTGCCAGCAGAGGGGCGCCCGGGCATTCCCAAGAGACCCAGTACTTC	CASRGAPGHSQETQYF
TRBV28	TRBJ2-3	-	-	TGTGCCAGCAGACCCGGGGCGGGAACGTTCACAGATACGCAGTATTTT	CASRPGAGTFTDTQYF
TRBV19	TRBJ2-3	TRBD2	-	TGTGCCAGTAGCCGGCGTCCAGCGGGGCGCTTCACAGATACGCAGTATTTT	CASSRRPAGRFTDTQYF
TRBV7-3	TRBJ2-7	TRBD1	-	TGTGCCAGCAGCTTAGGTTTGGGGACAGCACAATCCTACGAGCAGTACTTC	CASSLGLGTAQSYEQYF
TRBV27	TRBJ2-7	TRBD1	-	TGTGCCAGCAGTTTATCTCCAGGGGGCACCTACGAGCAGTACTTC	CASSLSPGGTYEQYF
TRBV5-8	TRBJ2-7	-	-	TGTGCCAGCAGCTTCTACTACGAGCAGTACTTC	CASSFYYEQYF
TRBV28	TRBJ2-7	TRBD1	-	TGTGCCAGCTGCTCGGGGGGGACAGGGGCCTACGAGCAGTACTTC	CASCSGGTGAYEQYF
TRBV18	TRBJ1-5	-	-	TGTGCCAGCTCACCAATGGGGGAGAACAATCAGCCCCAGCATTTT	CASSPMGENNQPQHF
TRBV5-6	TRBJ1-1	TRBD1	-	TGTGCCAGCAGCAAGGACAGGACCGTCACTGAAGCTTTCTTT	CASSKDRTVTEAFF
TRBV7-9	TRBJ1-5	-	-	TGTGCCAGCAGCTTAACCACTAGCAATCAGCCCCAGCATTTT	CASSLTTSNQPQHF
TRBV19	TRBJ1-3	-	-	TGTGCCAGTAGTATAAGAGGAAATCCCCACTCTGGAAACACCATATATTTT	CASSIRGNPHSGNTIYF
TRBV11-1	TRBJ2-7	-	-	TGTGCCAGCAGCTTAAGGGGGGACTCCTACGAGCAGTACTTC	CASSLRGDSYEQYF
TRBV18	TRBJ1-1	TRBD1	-	TGTGCCAGCTCACCGGGACAGGGGTTAGGCACTGAAGCTTTCTTT	CASSPGQGLGTEAFF
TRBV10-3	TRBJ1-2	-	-	TGTGCCATTGGGTTTACGACAGATACTAACTATGGCTACACCTTC	CAIGFTTDTNYGYTF
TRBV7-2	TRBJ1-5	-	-	TGTGCCAGCAGCTTAAGGTCAGGGAACCAGCCCCAGCATTTT	CASSLRSGNQPQHF
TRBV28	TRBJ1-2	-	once	TGTGCCACCAAATCGGGCGAATATGGCTACACCTTC	CATKSGEYGYTF
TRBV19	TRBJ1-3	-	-	TGTGCCAGTAGTCCCCCCAGCCGAGGAAACACCATATATTTT	CASSPPSRGNTIYF
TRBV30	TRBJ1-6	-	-	TGTGCCTGGAGTGGAGGGAGCAGGTCCTATAATTCACCCCTCCACTTT	CAWSGGSRSYNSPLHF
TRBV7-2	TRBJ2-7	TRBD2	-	TGTGCCAGCAGCTTAGCGAGGACTAGCGGGAGCTACGAGCAGTACTTC	CASSLARTSGSYEQYF
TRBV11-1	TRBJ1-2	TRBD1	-	TGTGCCAGCAGCCGGACAGGTATATATGGCTACACCTTC	CASSRTGIYGYTF
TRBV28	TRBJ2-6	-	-	TGTGCCAGCAGTCGAGGCCCGAGGGCCAACGTCCTGACTTTC	CASSRGPRANVLTF
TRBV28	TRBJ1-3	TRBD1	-	TGTGCCAGCAGTTTACCGACAGGGTCCGGAAACACCATATATTTT	CASSLPTGSGNTIYF
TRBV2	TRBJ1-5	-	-	TGTGCCAGCAGTCCAAAGCGAAACAGGGACTTCTGGGCTAGCAATCAGCCCCAGCATTTT	CASSPKRNRDFWASNQPQHF
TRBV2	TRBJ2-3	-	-	TGTGCCAGCAGTGAGGTCCAAGATACGCAGTATTTT	CASSEVQDTQYF
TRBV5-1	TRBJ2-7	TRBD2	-	TGCGCCAGCAGCTTGGGGGGACTAGCGGGAGAAAACCACGAGCAGTACTTC	CASSLGGLAGENHEQYF
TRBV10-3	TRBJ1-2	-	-	TGTGCCATCAGTGAGGACGGAGGCGGCGGCTACACCTTC	CAISEDGGGGYTF
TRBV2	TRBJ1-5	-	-	TGTGCCAGCAAGGCCGGGACAAATTTTGTGAGCAATCAGCCCCAGCATTTT	CASKAGTNFVSNQPQHF
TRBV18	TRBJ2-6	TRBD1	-	TGTGCCAGCTCACCACCTTTTTTGGACAGGGGAGCCTCTGGGGCCAACGTCCTGACTTTC	CASSPPFLDRGASGANVLTF
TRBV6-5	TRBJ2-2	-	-	TGTGCCAGCAGAAAAGACTACGTCGCCGGGGAGCTGTTTTTT	CASRKDYVAGELFF
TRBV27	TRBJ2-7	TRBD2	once	TGTGCCAGCCTTAAACTAGCGGGAGGGCCGGGCCACGAGCAGTACTTC	CASLKLAGGPGHEQYF
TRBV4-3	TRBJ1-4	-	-	TGCGCCAGCAGCCAAGGATCGGGCAGAACTAATGAAAAACTGTTTTTT	CASSQGSGRTNEKLFF
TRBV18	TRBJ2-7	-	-	TGTGCCAGCTCCCCTTCTATCTACGACGAGCAGTACTTC	CASSPSIYDEQYF
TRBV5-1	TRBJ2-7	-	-	TGCGCCAGCAGCCCGGACAGTTCCTACGAGCAGTACTTC	CASSPDSSYEQYF
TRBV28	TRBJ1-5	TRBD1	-	TGTGCCAGCAGTTCCGAGGGGGCCGCGGGGCGGCAGCCCCAGCATTTT	CASSSEGAAGRQPQHF
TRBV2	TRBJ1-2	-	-	TGTGCCAGCAGTAAAACACGGAACTATGGCTACACCTTC	CASSKTRNYGYTF
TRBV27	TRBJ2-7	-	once	TGTGCCAGCCCAGGCAGGGGGGGGGAGCAGTACTTC	CASPGRGGEQYF
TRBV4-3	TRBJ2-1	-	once	TGCGCCAGCAGCCAAGAAAGTACCAGTTATGAGCAGTTCTTC	CASSQESTSYEQFF
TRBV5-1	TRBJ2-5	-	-	TGCGCCAGCAGCTTGATGGCAGAGACCCAGTACTTC	CASSLMAETQYF
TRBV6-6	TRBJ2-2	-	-	TGTGCCAGCAGTCAGCTGGCCGGGGAGCTGTTTTTT	CASSQLAGELFF
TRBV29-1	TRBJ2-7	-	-	TGCAGCGTCAGGGGCAGTTCGCCCCACGAGCAGTACTTC	CSVRGSSPHEQYF
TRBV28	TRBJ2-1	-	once	TGTGCCAGCAGTTTAGTGGAGGGGGGAAGGAATGAGCAGTTCTTC	CASSLVEGGRNEQFF
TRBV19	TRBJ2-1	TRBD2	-	TGTGCCAGTAGTATGGCCACCGGGACTAGCGGGAGGGCCTACAATGAGCAGTTCTTC	CASSMATGTSGRAYNEQFF
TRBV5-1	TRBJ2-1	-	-	TGCGCCAGCAGCTTGGGGAGCTACAATGAGCAGTTCTTC	CASSLGSYNEQFF
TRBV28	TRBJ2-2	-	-	TGTGCCAGGGGAACCCGGGCCCTCTTGCCGAACACCGGGGAGCTGTTTTTT	CARGTRALLPNTGELFF
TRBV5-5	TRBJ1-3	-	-	TGTGCCAGCAGCTTGGCCACAAGAGGAAACACCATATATTTT	CASSLATRGNTIYF
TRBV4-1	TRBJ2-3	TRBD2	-	TGCGCCAGCAGCCTTGGCCCAAGACTAGCGGGAGGTTCAGATACGCAGTATTTT	CASSLGPRLAGGSDTQYF
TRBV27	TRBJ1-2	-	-	TGTGCCAGCAGGGGGGGCACTATTAACTATGGCTACACCTTC	CASRGGTINYGYTF
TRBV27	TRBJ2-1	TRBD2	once	TGTGCCAGCAGTGTAGCGGGAAATTACAATGAGCAGTTCTTC	CASSVAGNYNEQFF
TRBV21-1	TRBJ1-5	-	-	TGTGCCAGCAGCAAAGTCTTCCAGGTGGCCCCACATCAGCCCCAGCATTTT	CASSKVFQVAPHQPQHF
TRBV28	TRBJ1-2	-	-	TGTGCCAGCACATCCGAGGGCCTCTCCCTTGGTTTCTATGGCTACACCTTC	CASTSEGLSLGFYGYTF
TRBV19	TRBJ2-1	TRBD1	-	TGTGCCAGTAGTAGGGGACAGTACGGTGTGGGGGACTACAATGAGCAGTTCTTC	CASSRGQYGVGDYNEQFF
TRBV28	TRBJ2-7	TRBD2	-	TGTGCCAGCAGGCCCGGGACTAGCGGGGGGTTTTTCTCCTACGAGCAGTACTTC	CASRPGTSGGFFSYEQYF
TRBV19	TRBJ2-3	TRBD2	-	TGTGCCAGTACCACCGGCGGGAGGGATACAGATACGCAGTATTTT	CASTTGGRDTDTQYF
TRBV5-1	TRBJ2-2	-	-	TGCGCCAGCAGCTTGGGACTAGAGAACACCGGGGAGCTGTTTTTT	CASSLGLENTGELFF
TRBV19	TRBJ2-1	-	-	TGTGCCAGTAGCCTAACCCAGGGATTCTACAATGAGCAGTTCTTC	CASSLTQGFYNEQFF